This T cell receptor beta chain was captured by sequencing in a study of CD8+ T cells in alopecia areata. Background on the study: The study gave treated patients oral tofacitinib at 5 to 10 mg twice daily.

V was shortened by 5 bases and J by 6 bases, with 16 bases between the two germline ends. The germline V gene encodes CDR1 SEHNR and CDR2 FQNEAQ (reference sequence). This CDR3 is built from 14 residues. A note on this clone: Its matching antigen is unknown.

Treatment specified: oral pan-JAK inhibitor, 5-10 mg twice daily. Once RNA had been extracted, it was reverse transcribed into cDNA to act as the sequencing template. Profiling relied on immunoSEQ multiplex PCR, and the TCRdb table lists in-frame clones only, not all of them. The sample consists of under 300,000 clones, around three fifths of them appearing once. The study's findings and limits: Uncertain still, given a single nonresponder, is whether baseline CD8+ expansion links to response. It was observed that many expanded lesional clones persisted in scalp and blood during tofacitinib. Within the top 100, expanded CD8+ clones significantly decreased with tofacitinib, as did scalp clonality.

The source of this sequence is a human donor with alopecia areata. The chain carries TRBV7-9 and TRBJ1-2; D is possibly TRBD1 (5 bases). The sample in question was CD4+ T cells sorted from blood, obtained around week 54, from a patient treated with tofacitinib. This chain's CDR3 is CASSRGHLPNGYTF. The CDR3 DNA reads TGTGCCAGCAGCCGAGGACACCTCCCTAATGGCTACACCTTC.